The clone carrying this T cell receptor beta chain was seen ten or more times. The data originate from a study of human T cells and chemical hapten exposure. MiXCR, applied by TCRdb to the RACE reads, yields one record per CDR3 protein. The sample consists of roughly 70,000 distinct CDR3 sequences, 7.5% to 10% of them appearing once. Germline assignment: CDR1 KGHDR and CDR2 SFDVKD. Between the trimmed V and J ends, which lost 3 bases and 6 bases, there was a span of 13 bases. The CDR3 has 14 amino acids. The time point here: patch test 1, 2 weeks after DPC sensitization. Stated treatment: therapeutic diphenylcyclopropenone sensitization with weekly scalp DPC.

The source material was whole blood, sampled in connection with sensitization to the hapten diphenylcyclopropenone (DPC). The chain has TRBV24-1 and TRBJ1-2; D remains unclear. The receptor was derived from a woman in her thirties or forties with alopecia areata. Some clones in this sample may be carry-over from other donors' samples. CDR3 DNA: TGTGCCACCAGTGATCCAAAAGGGTTCAATGGCTACACCTTC. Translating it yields CATSDPKGFNGYTF.